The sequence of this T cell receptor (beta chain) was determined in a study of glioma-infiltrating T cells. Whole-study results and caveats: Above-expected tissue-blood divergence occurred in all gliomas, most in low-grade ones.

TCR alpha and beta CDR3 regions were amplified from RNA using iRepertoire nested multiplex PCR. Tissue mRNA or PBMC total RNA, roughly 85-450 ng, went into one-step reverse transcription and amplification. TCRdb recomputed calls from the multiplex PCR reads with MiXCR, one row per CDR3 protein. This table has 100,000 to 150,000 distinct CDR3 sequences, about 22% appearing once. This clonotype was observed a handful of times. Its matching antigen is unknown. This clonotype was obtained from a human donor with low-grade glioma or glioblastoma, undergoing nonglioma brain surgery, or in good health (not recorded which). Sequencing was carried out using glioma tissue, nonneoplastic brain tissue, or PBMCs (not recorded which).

The CDR3 DNA reads TGCAGCGTTGAAGGACAGCGAAGTCGTGGAAACACCATATATTTT. Amino acid sequence: CSVEGQRSRGNTIYF. The J gene is TRBJ1-3, the V gene TRBV29-1; possible D gene TRBD1, 5 bases. The CDR3 has 15 amino acids. Trimming cost V 1 base and J 3 bases, with 13 bases left between them. In germline, CDR1 is SQVTM, CDR2 ANQGSEA. Full variable domain (remainder filled in from reference TRBV29-1 and TRBJ1-3): SAVISQKPSRDICQRGTSLTIQCQVDSQVTMMFWYRQQPGQSLTLIATANQGSEATYESGFVIDKFPISRPNLTFSTLTVSNMSPEDSSIYLCSVEGQRSRGNTIYFGEGSWLTVV.